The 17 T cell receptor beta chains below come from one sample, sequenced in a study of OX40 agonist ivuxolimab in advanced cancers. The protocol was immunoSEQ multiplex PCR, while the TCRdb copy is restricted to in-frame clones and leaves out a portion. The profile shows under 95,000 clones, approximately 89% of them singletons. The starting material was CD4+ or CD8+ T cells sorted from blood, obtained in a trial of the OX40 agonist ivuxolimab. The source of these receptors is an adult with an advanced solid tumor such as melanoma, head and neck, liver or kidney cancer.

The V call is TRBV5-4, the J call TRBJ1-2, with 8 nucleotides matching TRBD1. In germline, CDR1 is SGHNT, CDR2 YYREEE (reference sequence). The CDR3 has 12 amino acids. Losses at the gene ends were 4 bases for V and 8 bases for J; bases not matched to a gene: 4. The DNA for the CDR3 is TGTGCCAGCAGCCGGGACAGGCGAGGCTACACCTTC. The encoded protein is CASSRDRRGYTF. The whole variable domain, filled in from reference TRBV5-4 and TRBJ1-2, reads ETGVTQSPTHLIKTRGQQVTLRCSSQSGHNTVSWYQQALGQGPQFIFQYYREEENGRGNFPPRFSGLQFPNYSSELNVNALELDDSALYLCASSRDRRGYTFGSGTRLTVV.

CDR3 nucleotide sequence: TGTGCCAGTAGTTACCAGCGGGGGCGAGATACGCAGTATTTT. It translates to CASSYQRGRDTQYF. The rearrangement uses TRBV19 and TRBJ2-3; 8 bases map to TRBD2. The CDR3 consists of 14 residues. CDR1 and CDR2 from the germline V gene are LNHDA and SQIVND (reference sequence). V gave up 5 bases and J gave up 5 bases; unmatched junction bases: 6.

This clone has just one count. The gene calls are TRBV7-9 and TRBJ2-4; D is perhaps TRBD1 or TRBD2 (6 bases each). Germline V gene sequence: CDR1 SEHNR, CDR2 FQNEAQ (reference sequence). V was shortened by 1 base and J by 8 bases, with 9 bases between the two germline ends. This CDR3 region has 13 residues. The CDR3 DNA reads TGTGCCAGCAGCTTAGTTAGGGGGGACATTCAGTACTTC. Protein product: CASSLVRGDIQYF. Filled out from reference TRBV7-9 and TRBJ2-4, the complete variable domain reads DTGVSQNPRHKITKRGQNVTFRCDPISEHNRLYWYRQTLGQGPEFLTYFQNEAQLEKSRLLSDRFSAERPKGSFSTLEIQRTEQGDSAMYLCASSLVRGDIQYFGAGTRLSVL.

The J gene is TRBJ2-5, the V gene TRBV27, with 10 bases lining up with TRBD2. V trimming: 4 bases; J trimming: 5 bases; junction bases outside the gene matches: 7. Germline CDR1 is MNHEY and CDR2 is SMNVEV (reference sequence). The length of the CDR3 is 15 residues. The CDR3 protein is CASSWASGSVETQYF. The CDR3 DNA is TGTGCCAGCAGTTGGGCTAGCGGGAGCGTGGAGACCCAGTACTTC.

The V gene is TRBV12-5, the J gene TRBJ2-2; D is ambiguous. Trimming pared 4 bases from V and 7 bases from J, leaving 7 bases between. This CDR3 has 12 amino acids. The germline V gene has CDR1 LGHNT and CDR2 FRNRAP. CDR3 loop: CASGSMYGELFF. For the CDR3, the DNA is TGTGCTAGTGGTTCCATGTACGGGGAGCTGTTTTTT.

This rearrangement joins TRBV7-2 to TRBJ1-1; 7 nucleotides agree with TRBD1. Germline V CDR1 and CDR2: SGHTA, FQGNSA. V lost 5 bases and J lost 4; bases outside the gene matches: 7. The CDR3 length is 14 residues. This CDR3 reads CASSLRQGGTEAFF. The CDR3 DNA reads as TGTGCCAGCAGCCTCAGACAGGGCGGCACTGAAGCTTTCTTT.

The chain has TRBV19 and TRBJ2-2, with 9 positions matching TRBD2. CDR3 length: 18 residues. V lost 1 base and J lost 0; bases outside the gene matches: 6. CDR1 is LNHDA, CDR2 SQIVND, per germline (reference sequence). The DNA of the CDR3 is TGTGCCAGTAGTATAGTGCCCCCTAGCGGGGCGAACACCGGGGAGCTGTTTTTT. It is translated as CASSIVPPSGANTGELFF. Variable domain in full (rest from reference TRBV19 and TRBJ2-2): DGGITQSPKYLFRKEGQNVTLSCEQNLNHDAMYWYRQDPGQGLRLIYYSQIVNDFQKGDIAEGYSVSREKKESFPLTVTSAQKNPTAFYLCASSIVPPSGANTGELFFGEGSRLTVL.

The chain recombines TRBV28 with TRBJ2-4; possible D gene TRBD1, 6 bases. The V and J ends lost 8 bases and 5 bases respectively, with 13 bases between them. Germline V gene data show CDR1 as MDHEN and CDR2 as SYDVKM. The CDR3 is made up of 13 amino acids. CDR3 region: CASGRGLENIQYF. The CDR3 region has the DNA TGTGCCAGCGGCAGGGGATTGGAAAACATTCAGTACTTC.

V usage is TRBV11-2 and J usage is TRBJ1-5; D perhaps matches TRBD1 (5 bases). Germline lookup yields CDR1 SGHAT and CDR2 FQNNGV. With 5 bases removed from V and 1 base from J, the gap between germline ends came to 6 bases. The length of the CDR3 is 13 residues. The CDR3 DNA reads TGTGCCAGCAGCCGGGACAGCAATCAGCCCCAGCATTTT. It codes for CASSRDSNQPQHF.

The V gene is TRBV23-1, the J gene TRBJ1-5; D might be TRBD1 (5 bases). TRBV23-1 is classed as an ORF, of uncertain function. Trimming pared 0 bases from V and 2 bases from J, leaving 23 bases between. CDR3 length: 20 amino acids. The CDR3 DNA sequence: TGCGCCAGCAGTCAATCTTACAGCGGGCGGCAGGGTGGTCGCAATCAGCCCCAGCATTTT. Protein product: CASSQSYSGRQGGRNQPQHF.

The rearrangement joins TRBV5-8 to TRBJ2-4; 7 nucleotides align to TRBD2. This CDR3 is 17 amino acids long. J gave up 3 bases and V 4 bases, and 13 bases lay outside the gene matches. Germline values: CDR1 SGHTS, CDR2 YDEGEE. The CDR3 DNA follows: TGTGCCAGCAGCCCCAGTTGGCGGGAGATGGTCAAAAACATTCAGTACTTC. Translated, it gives CASSPSWREMVKNIQYF.

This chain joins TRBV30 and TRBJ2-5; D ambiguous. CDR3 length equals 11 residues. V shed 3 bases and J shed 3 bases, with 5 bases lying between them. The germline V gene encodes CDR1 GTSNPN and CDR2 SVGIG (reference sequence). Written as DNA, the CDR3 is TGTGCCTGGAGCGCCAAAGAGACCCAGTACTTC. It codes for CAWSAKETQYF.

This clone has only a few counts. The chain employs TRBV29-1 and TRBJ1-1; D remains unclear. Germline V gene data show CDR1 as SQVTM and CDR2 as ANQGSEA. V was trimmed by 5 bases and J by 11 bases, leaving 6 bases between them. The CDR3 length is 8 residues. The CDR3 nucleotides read TGCAGCGTTACAGCGGCTTTCTTT. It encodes CSVTAAFF.

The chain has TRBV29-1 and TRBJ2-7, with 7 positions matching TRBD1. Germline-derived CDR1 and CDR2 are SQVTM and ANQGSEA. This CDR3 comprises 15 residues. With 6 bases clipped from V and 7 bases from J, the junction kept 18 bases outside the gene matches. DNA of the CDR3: TGCAGCGTCCAAAAGGTCGCAGGGGGTAAATCTGAGCAGTACTTC. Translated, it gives CSVQKVAGGKSEQYF.

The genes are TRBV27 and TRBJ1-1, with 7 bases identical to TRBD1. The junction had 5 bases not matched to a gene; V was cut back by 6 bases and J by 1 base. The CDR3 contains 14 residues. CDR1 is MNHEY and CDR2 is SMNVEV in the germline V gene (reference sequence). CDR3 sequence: CASSRGQRNTEAFF. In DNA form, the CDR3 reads TGTGCCAGCAGCCGGGGACAGCGGAACACTGAAGCTTTCTTT.

DNA for the CDR3: TGTGCCAGCAGTTACTCGGGACTAGCGGGGTCAGATACGCAGTATTTT. Its translation: CASSYSGLAGSDTQYF. This chain uses TRBV6-5 with TRBJ2-3; TRBD2 matches at 13 bases. CDR1 is MNHEY, CDR2 SVGAGI, per germline. With V trimmed by 0 bases and J by 4 bases, 1 base remained unmatched. CDR3 length: 16 amino acids.

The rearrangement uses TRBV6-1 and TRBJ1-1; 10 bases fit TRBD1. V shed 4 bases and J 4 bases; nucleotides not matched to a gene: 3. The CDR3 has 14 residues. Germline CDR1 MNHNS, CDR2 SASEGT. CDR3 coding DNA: TGTGCCAGCAGTGTCCGACAGGGGGCCACTGAAGCTTTCTTT. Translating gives CASSVRQGATEAFF.